A selection of T cell receptor beta chains follows, all from one sample in a study of shared clonotypes between healthy human individuals. Here immunoSEQ multiplex PCR was the method, and the copy in TCRdb shows in-frame clones only, minus some. The sample has 2 million or so clones, 90% to 95% seen once. Sequencing used naive CD4+ T cells sorted from blood. These receptors came from a man aged 18-30 years in good health. Each CDR3 is given with its conserved first and last residue. D genes are given only for firm matches. Only part of the rows carry a size: once, few, many, or a class if the clone is expanded.

J | V | D | size | CDR3 | DNA
TRBJ1-5 | TRBV4-1 | NA | NA | CASSQDVTAINQPQHF | TGCGCCAGCAGCCAAGATGTAACGGCGATAAATCAGCCCCAGCATTTT
TRBJ1-2 | TRBV15 | NA | NA | CATSNKRRLDGYTF | TGTGCCACCAGCAATAAACGTCGGCTGGATGGCTACACCTTC
TRBJ2-1 | TRBV10-2 | NA | NA | CASSVLAQYNEQFF | TGCGCCAGCTCGGTACTAGCTCAATACAATGAGCAGTTCTTC
TRBJ1-1 | TRBV20-1 | NA | few | CSPDSEAFF | TGCAGTCCGGACAGTGAAGCTTTCTTT
TRBJ1-5 | TRBV19 | TRBD1 | NA | CASNPGQGIGNQPQHF | TGTGCCAGTAATCCGGGACAGGGCATCGGCAATCAGCCCCAGCATTTT
TRBJ2-7 | TRBV21-1 | NA | NA | CASSKAQRSYEQYF | TGTGCCAGCAGCAAAGCGCAGCGCTCCTACGAGCAGTACTTC
TRBJ1-5 | TRBV19 | NA | NA | CASSIPGRRNQPQHF | TGTGCCAGTAGTATTCCTGGCAGGCGTAATCAGCCCCAGCATTTT
TRBJ2-7 | TRBV15 | NA | NA | CATSSYLTGANYEQYF | TGTGCCACCAGCAGTTACCTGACGGGGGCCAACTACGAGCAGTACTTC
TRBJ2-7 | TRBV15 | NA | NA | CATSRDPDREEYF | TGTGCCACCAGCAGAGATCCGGACCGGGAAGAGTACTTC
TRBJ2-1 | TRBV6-5 | NA | NA | CASARGHNEQFF | TGTGCCAGCGCCCGGGGCCACAATGAGCAGTTCTTC
TRBJ2-2 | TRBV30 | NA | once | CAWSRTRGSGTGELFF | TGTGCCTGGAGCCGTACGAGGGGGAGTGGCACCGGGGAGCTGTTTTTT
TRBJ2-7 | TRBV11-2 | NA | NA | CASSLKWGQTPNEQYF | TGTGCCAGCAGCTTAAAATGGGGGCAAACCCCCAACGAGCAGTACTTC
TRBJ2-3 | TRBV30 | TRBD2 | few | CAWRMGGIGTQYF | TGTGCCTGGAGAATGGGGGGGATAGGTACGCAGTATTTT
TRBJ2-7 | TRBV10-3 | NA | NA | CAISDQGSVYEQYF | TGTGCCATCAGTGATCAGGGTTCGGTCTACGAGCAGTACTTC
TRBJ2-5 | TRBV18 | NA | NA | CASSPQPVQETQYF | TGTGCCAGCTCACCCCAACCGGTCCAAGAGACCCAGTACTTC
TRBJ1-1 | TRBV7-6 | NA | NA | CASSLGSGNTEAFF | TGTGCCAGCAGCTTAGGATCGGGGAACACTGAAGCTTTCTTT
TRBJ2-1 | TRBV6-6 | TRBD1 | NA | CASSHGQGPYNEQFF | TGTGCCAGCAGTCATGGACAGGGACCTTACAATGAGCAGTTCTTC
TRBJ2-1 | TRBV4-3 | TRBD2 | NA | CASSQEAGTNNEQFF | TGCGCCAGCAGCCAAGAAGCGGGAACCAATAACGAGCAGTTCTTC
TRBJ2-2 | TRBV5-1 | NA | once | CASSSVTENTGELFF | TGCGCCAGCAGCTCGGTTACAGAGAACACCGGGGAGCTGTTTTTT
TRBJ1-2 | TRBV29-1 | TRBD1 | NA | CSVGRGQDYGYTF | TGCAGCGTCGGGAGGGGGCAGGACTATGGCTACACCTTC
TRBJ1-5 | TRBV5-1 | NA | NA | CASSWAVSNQPQHF | TGCGCCAGCAGCTGGGCGGTTAGCAATCAGCCCCAGCATTTT
TRBJ2-2 | TRBV11-3 | TRBD1 | NA | CASGIQGAGTGELFF | TGTGCCAGCGGCATACAGGGGGCCGGGACCGGGGAGCTGTTTTTT
TRBJ2-5 | TRBV6-1 | NA | NA | CASSEGPGTQYF | TGTGCCAGCAGTGAGGGGCCGGGGACCCAGTACTTC
TRBJ1-6 | TRBV25-1 | TRBD1 | NA | CASSERTGINSPLHF | TGTGCCAGCAGTGAGCGGACAGGGATCAATTCACCCCTCCACTTT
TRBJ2-7 | TRBV5-4 | NA | NA | CASSLAGNYEQYF | TGTGCCAGCAGCTTGGCAGGGAACTACGAGCAGTACTTC
TRBJ1-5 | TRBV2 | NA | NA | CASIAGKNAAYSNQPQHF | TGTGCCAGCATCGCGGGGAAGAATGCAGCCTATAGCAATCAGCCCCAGCATTTT